This TCR beta chain was documented in a study of T cells in Graves' hyperthyroidism and ophthalmopathy. Overall study results and limits: A model built on 13 V-J features separated ophthalmopathy from stable hyperthyroidism. The model forecast ophthalmopathy, anticipating it by a median approximately 6 months before onset.

Researchers took RNA transcripts and amplified the TCR beta CDR3 regions from them. During a first-round RT-PCR of the TCR CDR3, the HTBI primer set was used. TCRdb re-derived calls from the multiplex PCR reads in MiXCR, one entry per CDR3 protein. Of about 500,000 distinct CDR3 sequences in the sample, 40% to 50% are singletons; the top ten hold 44%. A remark on this clonotype: Its cognate antigen is unknown. A read error may account for a junction end that differs from germline.

CDR1 SEHNR and CDR2 FQNEAQ come from the germline V gene (reference sequence). This CDR3 comprises 15 residues. Criteria for exclusion of patients were uncontrolled infection, other autoimmune disease, pregnancy or lactation. Diagnoses were made from clinical symptoms, serum measures (thyroxine and TRAb), thyroid ultrasound and orbital computed tomography. This receptor was identified in an adult woman with Graves' disease, either hyperthyroidism or ophthalmopathy (not recorded which). This rearrangement joins TRBV7-9 to TRBJ2-1; maybe TRBD2 (5 bases). Sequenced: peripheral blood or thyroid tissue (not recorded which). This chain's CDR3 is CASSLRDASYNEQFF. CDR3 sequence (DNA): TGCGCCAGCAGCTTACGGGATGCCTCCTACAATGAGCAGTTCTTC.